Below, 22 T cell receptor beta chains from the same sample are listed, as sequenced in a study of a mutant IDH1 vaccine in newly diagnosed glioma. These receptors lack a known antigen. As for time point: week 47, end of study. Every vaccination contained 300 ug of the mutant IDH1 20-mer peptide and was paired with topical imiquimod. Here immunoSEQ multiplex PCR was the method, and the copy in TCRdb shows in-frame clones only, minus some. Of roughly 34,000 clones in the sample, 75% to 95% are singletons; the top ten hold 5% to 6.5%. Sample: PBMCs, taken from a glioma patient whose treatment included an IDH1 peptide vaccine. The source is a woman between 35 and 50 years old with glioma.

In DNA form, the CDR3 reads TGTGCCACCAGCAGAGATCGGTTAGCGGGGGTATCCTTGTACTTC. Translating it yields CATSRDRLAGVSLYF. V is TRBV15 and J is TRBJ2-7; 9 positions agree with TRBD2. The germline V gene has CDR1 LNHNV and CDR2 YYDKDF (reference sequence). The CDR3 runs 15 residues. The trim removed 0 bases at V and 12 bases at J, leaving 12 bases unmatched.

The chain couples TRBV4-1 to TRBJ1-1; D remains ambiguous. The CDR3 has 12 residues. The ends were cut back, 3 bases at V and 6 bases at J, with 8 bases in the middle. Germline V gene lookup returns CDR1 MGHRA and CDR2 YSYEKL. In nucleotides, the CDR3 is TGCGCCAGCAGCCAGGACGGGGCTGAAGCTTTCTTT. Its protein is CASSQDGAEAFF.

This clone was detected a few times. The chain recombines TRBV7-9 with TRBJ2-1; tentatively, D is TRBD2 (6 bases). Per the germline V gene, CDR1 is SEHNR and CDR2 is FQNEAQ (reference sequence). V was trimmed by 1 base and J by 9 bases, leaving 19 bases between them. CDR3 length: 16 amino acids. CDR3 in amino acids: CASSLVRPASASEQFF. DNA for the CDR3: TGTGCCAGCAGCTTAGTAAGGCCGGCTAGCGCAAGTGAGCAGTTCTTC.

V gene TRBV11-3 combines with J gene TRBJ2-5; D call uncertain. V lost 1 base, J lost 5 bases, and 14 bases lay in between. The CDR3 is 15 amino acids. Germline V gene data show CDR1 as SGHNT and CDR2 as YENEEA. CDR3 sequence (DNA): TGTGCCAGCAGCTTAGGGCCCCGGCAGGACGAGACCCAGTACTTC. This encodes CASSLGPRQDETQYF.

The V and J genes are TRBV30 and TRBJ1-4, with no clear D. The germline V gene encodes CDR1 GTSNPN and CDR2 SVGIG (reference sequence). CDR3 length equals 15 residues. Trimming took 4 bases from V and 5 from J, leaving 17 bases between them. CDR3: CAWTSNSNRNEKLFF. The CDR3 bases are TGTGCCTGGACATCAAACAGTAACAGAAATGAAAAACTGTTTTTT. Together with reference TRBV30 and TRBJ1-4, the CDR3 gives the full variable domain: SQTIHQWPATLVQPVGSPLSLECTVEGTSNPNLYWYRQAAGRGLQLLFYSVGIGQISSEVPQNLSASRPQDRQFILSSKKLLLSDSGFYLCAWTSNSNRNEKLFFGSGTQLSVL.

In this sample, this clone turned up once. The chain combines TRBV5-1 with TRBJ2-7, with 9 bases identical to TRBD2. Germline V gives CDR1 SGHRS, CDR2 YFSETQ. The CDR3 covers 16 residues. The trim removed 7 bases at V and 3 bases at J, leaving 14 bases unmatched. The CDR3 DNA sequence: TGCGCCAGCCAGTATGGGGTTAGCGGGGGTAACTACGAGCAGTACTTC. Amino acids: CASQYGVSGGNYEQYF.

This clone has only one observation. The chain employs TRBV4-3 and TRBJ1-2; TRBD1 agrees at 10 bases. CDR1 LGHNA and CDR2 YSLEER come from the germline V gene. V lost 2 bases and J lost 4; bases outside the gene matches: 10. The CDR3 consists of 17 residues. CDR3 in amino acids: CASSQQTGGKLIYGYTF. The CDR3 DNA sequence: TGCGCCAGCAGCCAACAGACAGGGGGCAAGCTGATCTATGGCTACACCTTC.

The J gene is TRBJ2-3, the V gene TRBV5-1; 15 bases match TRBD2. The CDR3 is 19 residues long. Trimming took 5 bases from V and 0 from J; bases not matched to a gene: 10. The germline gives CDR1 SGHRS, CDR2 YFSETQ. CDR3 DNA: TGCGCCAGCAGTCTGGGGACTAGCGGGGGGCCCTCGAGCACAGATACGCAGTATTTT. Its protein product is CASSLGTSGGPSSTDTQYF.

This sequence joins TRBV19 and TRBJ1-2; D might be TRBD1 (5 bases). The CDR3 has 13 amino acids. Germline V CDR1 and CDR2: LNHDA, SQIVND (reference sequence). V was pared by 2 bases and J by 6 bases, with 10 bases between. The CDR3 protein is CASSIQGFNGYTF. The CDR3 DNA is TGTGCCAGTAGTATACAGGGATTTAATGGCTACACCTTC. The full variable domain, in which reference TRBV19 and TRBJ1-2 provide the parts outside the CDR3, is DGGITQSPKYLFRKEGQNVTLSCEQNLNHDAMYWYRQDPGQGLRLIYYSQIVNDFQKGDIAEGYSVSREKKESFPLTVTSAQKNPTAFYLCASSIQGFNGYTFGSGTRLTVV.

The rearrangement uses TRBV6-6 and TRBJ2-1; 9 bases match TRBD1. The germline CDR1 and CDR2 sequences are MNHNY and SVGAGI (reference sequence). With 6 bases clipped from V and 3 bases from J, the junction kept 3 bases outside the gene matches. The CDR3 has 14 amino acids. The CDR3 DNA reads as TGTGCCAGCAGGACGGGACAGGGCTACAATGAGCAGTTCTTC. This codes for CASRTGQGYNEQFF.

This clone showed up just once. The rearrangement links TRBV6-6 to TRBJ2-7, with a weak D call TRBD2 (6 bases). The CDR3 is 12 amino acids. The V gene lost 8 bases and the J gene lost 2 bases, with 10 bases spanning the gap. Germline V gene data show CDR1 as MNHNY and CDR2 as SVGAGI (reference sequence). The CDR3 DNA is TGTGCCAGCTGGGACTTTGCCTACGAGCAGTACTTC. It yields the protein CASWDFAYEQYF.

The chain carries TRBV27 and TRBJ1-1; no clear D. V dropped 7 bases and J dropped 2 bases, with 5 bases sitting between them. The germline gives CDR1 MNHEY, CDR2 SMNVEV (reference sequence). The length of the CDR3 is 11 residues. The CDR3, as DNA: TGTGCCAGCAATACTAACACTGAAGCTTTCTTT. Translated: CASNTNTEAFF.

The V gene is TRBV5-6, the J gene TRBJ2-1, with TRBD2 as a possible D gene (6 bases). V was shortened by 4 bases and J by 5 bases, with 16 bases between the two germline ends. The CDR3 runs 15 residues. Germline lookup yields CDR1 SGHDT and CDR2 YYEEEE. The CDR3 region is CASSGGSSAHNEQFF. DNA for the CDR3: TGTGCCAGCAGCGGCGGTTCTAGCGCCCACAATGAGCAGTTCTTC.

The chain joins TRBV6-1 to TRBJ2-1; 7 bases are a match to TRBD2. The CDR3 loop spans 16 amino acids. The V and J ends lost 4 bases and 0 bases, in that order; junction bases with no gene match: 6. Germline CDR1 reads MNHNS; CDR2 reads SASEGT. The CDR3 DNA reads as TGTGCCAGCAGTGTCCGCGGCGGGAGCTCCTACAATGAGCAGTTCTTC. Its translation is CASSVRGGSSYNEQFF.

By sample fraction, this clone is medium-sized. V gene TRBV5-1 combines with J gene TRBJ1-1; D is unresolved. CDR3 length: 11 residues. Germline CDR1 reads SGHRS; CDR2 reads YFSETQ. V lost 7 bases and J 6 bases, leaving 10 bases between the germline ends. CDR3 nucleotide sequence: TGCGCCAGCCCCTTAGCCCCTGAAGCTTTCTTT. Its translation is CASPLAPEAFF. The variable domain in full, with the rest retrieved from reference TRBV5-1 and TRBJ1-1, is KAGVTQTPRYLIKTRGQQVTLSCSPISGHRSVSWYQQTPGQGLQFLFEYFSETQRNKGNFPGRFSGRQFSNSRSEMNVSTLELGDSALYLCASPLAPEAFFGQGTRLTVV.

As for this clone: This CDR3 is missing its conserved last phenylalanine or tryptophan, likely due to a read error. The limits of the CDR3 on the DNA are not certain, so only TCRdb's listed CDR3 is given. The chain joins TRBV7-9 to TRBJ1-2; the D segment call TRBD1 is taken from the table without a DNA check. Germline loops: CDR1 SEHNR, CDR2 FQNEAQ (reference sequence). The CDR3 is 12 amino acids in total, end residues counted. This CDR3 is CASSWGRGLPFL.

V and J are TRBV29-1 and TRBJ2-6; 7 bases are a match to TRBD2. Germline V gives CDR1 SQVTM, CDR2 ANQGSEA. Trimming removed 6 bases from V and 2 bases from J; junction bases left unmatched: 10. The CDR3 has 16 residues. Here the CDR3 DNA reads TGCAGCGTCACCCCTGCGGGAGTCGCTGGGGCCAACGTCCTGACTTTC. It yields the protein CSVTPAGVAGANVLTF. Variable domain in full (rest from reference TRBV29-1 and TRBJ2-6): SAVISQKPSRDICQRGTSLTIQCQVDSQVTMMFWYRQQPGQSLTLIATANQGSEATYESGFVIDKFPISRPNLTFSTLTVSNMSPEDSSIYLCSVTPAGVAGANVLTFGAGSRLTVL.

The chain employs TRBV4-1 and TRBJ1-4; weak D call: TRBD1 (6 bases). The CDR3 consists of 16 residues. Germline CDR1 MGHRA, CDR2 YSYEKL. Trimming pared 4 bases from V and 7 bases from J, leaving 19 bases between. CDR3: CASSRAGGGSVEKLFF. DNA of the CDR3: TGCGCCAGCAGCCGAGCTGGGGGGGGCAGTGTTGAAAAACTGTTTTTT.

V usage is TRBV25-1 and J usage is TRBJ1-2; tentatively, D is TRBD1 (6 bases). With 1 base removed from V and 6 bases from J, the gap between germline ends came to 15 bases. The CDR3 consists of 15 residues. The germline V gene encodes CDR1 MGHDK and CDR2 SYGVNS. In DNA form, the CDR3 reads TGTGCCAGCAGTGAATCGATGGGGGGCATGAATGGCTACACCTTC. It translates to CASSESMGGMNGYTF.

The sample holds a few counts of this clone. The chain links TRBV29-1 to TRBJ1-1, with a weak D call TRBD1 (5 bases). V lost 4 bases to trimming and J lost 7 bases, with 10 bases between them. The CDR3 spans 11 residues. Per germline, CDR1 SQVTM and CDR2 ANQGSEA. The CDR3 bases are TGCAGCGTTGGGGGGGGTGTTGAAGCTTTCTTT. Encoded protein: CSVGGGVEAFF.

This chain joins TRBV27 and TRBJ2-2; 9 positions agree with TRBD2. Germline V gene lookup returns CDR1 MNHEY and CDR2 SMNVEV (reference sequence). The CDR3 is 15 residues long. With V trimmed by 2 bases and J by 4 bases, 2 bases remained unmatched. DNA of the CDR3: TGTGCCAGCAGTTTAGGGACTAGCCCCACCGGGGAGCTGTTTTTT. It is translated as CASSLGTSPTGELFF.

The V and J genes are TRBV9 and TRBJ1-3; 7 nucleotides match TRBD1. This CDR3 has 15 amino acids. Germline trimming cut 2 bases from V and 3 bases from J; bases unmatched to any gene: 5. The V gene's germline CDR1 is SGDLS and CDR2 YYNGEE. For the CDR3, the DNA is TGTGCCAGCAGCGTGGAGGGGGCTTATGGAAACACCATATATTTT. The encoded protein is CASSVEGAYGNTIYF.